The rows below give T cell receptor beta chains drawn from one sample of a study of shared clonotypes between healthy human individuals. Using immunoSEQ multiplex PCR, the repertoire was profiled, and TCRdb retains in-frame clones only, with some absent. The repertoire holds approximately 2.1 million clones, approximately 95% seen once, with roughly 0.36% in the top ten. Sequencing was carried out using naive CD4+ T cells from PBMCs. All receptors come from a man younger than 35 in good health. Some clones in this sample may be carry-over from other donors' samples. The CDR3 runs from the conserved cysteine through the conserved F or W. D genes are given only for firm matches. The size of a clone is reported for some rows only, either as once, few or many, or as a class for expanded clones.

CDR3aa: CASSLLGTGGNEQFF
CDR3nt: TGCGCCAGCAGCTTGCTCGGGACAGGGGGCAATGAGCAGTTCTTC
v_gene: TRBV5-1
j_gene: TRBJ2-1
d_gene: TRBD1
abundance: .

CDR3aa: CASSLEQGGKLFF
CDR3nt: TGCGCCAGCAGCTTGGAACAGGGAGGAAAACTGTTTTTT
v_gene: TRBV5-1
j_gene: TRBJ1-4
d_gene: .
abundance: .

CDR3aa: CASSLGGTEFYEQYF
CDR3nt: TGTGCCAGCAGCCTAGGAGGGACAGAATTCTACGAGCAGTACTTC
v_gene: TRBV28
j_gene: TRBJ2-7
d_gene: .
abundance: .

CDR3aa: CASKGSNSNQPQHF
CDR3nt: TGTGCCAGCAAGGGCAGTAATAGCAATCAGCCCCAGCATTTT
v_gene: TRBV28
j_gene: TRBJ1-5
d_gene: .
abundance: few

CDR3aa: CASKDRGQQPQHF
CDR3nt: TGTGCCAGTAAGGACAGGGGACAGCAGCCCCAGCATTTT
v_gene: TRBV19
j_gene: TRBJ1-5
d_gene: TRBD1
abundance: .

CDR3aa: CASSSPGQKQFF
CDR3nt: TGTGCCAGCAGTTCCCCGGGACAGAAGCAGTTCTTC
v_gene: TRBV6-5
j_gene: TRBJ2-1
d_gene: TRBD1
abundance: .

CDR3aa: CASSVVAGGAGTQYF
CDR3nt: TGTGCCAGCAGCGTTGTAGCGGGGGGAGCCGGGACCCAGTACTTC
v_gene: TRBV9
j_gene: TRBJ2-5
d_gene: TRBD2
abundance: .

CDR3aa: CASSLAGSSTDTQYF
CDR3nt: TGTGCCAGCAGCTTAGCGGGATCTAGCACAGATACGCAGTATTTT
v_gene: TRBV7-9
j_gene: TRBJ2-3
d_gene: .
abundance: .

CDR3aa: CASSPGTGGDNYGYTF
CDR3nt: TGTGCCAGCAGCCCCGGGACAGGGGGGGATAACTATGGCTACACCTTC
v_gene: TRBV4-2
j_gene: TRBJ1-2
d_gene: TRBD1
abundance: .

CDR3aa: CASSLGQPYNEQFF
CDR3nt: TGCGCCAGCAGCTTGGGCCAGCCCTACAATGAGCAGTTCTTC
v_gene: TRBV5-1
j_gene: TRBJ2-1
d_gene: .
abundance: .

CDR3aa: CASSLAPGQGWGETQYF
CDR3nt: TGTGCCAGCAGCTTGGCTCCCGGCCAGGGGTGGGGAGAGACCCAGTACTTC
v_gene: TRBV28
j_gene: TRBJ2-5
d_gene: .
abundance: once

CDR3aa: CASSPRQGNYEQYF
CDR3nt: TGTGCCAGCAGCCCGCGACAGGGGAACTACGAGCAGTACTTC
v_gene: TRBV11-1
j_gene: TRBJ2-7
d_gene: TRBD1
abundance: .

CDR3aa: CASSRGGPLKQYF
CDR3nt: TGTGCCAGCAGCCGTGGGGGCCCTTTGAAGCAGTACTTC
v_gene: TRBV28
j_gene: TRBJ2-7
d_gene: .
abundance: .

CDR3aa: CASSQVGEQFF
CDR3nt: TGCGCCAGCAGCCAAGTGGGCGAGCAGTTCTTC
v_gene: TRBV4-3
j_gene: TRBJ2-1
d_gene: .
abundance: .

CDR3aa: CASSFTGTNQPQHF
CDR3nt: TGTGCCAGCAGCTTCACAGGAACCAATCAGCCCCAGCATTTT
v_gene: TRBV5-5
j_gene: TRBJ1-5
d_gene: .
abundance: .

CDR3aa: CASSLSGGRAGETQYF
CDR3nt: TGTGCCAGCAGCTTAAGTGGCGGGAGGGCCGGAGAGACCCAGTACTTC
v_gene: TRBV7-9
j_gene: TRBJ2-5
d_gene: TRBD2
abundance: .

CDR3aa: CASGFGGGTDTQYF
CDR3nt: TGTGCTAGTGGTTTTGGAGGGGGGACAGATACGCAGTATTTT
v_gene: TRBV12-5
j_gene: TRBJ2-3
d_gene: .
abundance: once

CDR3aa: CASSTTGPLVNEQFF
CDR3nt: TGTGCCAGCAGCACCACGGGGCCCCTTGTTAATGAGCAGTTCTTC
v_gene: TRBV7-8
j_gene: TRBJ2-1
d_gene: .
abundance: once

CDR3aa: CASSPRRAINSYEQYF
CDR3nt: TGTGCCAGCAGCCCAAGACGAGCGATTAACTCCTACGAGCAGTACTTC
v_gene: TRBV28
j_gene: TRBJ2-7
d_gene: .
abundance: .

CDR3aa: CASRGDKWNEKLFF
CDR3nt: TGTGCCAGCAGAGGAGACAAGTGGAATGAAAAACTGTTTTTT
v_gene: TRBV7-8
j_gene: TRBJ1-4
d_gene: .
abundance: .

CDR3aa: CASSHGPGGPEAFF
CDR3nt: TGTGCCAGCAGCCACGGACCCGGGGGACCTGAAGCTTTCTTT
v_gene: TRBV5-6
j_gene: TRBJ1-1
d_gene: .
abundance: .

CDR3aa: CASSSGVQPQHF
CDR3nt: TGTGCCAGCAGTTCAGGGGTTCAGCCCCAGCATTTT
v_gene: TRBV28
j_gene: TRBJ1-5
d_gene: .
abundance: .

CDR3aa: CASSTFIRTDTQYF
CDR3nt: TGTGCCAGCAGTACCTTCATCAGGACAGATACGCAGTATTTT
v_gene: TRBV2
j_gene: TRBJ2-3
d_gene: .
abundance: .

CDR3aa: CASKGRSTDTQYF
CDR3nt: TGTGCCAGCAAAGGGAGATCAACAGATACGCAGTATTTT
v_gene: TRBV27
j_gene: TRBJ2-3
d_gene: .
abundance: .

CDR3aa: CASSRLAGAFQETQYF
CDR3nt: TGTGCCAGCAGCAGACTAGCGGGAGCCTTCCAAGAGACCCAGTACTTC
v_gene: TRBV5-6
j_gene: TRBJ2-5
d_gene: TRBD2
abundance: .

CDR3aa: CASSRQRGVPGELFF
CDR3nt: TGCGCCAGCAGCCGCCAGAGAGGGGTTCCCGGGGAGCTGTTTTTT
v_gene: TRBV4-1
j_gene: TRBJ2-2
d_gene: .
abundance: .